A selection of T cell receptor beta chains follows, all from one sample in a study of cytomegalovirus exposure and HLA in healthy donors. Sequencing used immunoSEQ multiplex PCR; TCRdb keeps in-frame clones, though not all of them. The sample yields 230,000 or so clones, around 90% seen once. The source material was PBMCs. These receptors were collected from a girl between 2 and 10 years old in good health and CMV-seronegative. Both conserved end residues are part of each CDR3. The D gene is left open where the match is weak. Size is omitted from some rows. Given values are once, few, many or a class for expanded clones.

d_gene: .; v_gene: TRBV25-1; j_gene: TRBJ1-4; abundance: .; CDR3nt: TGTGCCAGCAGTCGCCTGGACAGCTCTGAAAAACTGTTTTTT; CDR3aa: CASSRLDSSEKLFF
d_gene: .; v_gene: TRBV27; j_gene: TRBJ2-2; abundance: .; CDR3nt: TGTGCCAGCAGGACGCTAGGTTTTAACACCGGGGAGCTGTTTTTT; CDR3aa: CASRTLGFNTGELFF
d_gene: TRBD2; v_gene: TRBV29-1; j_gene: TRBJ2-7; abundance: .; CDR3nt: TGCAGCGTGACGGGAGGTCCCTCCTACGAGCAGTACTTC; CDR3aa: CSVTGGPSYEQYF
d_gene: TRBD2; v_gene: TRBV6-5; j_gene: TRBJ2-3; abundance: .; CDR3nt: TGTGCCAGCAGTTACACGCGGGGGGGCACAGATACGCAGTATTTT; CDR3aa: CASSYTRGGTDTQYF
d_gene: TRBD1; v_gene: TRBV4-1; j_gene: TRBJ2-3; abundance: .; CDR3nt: TGCGCCAGCAGCCTGCGACAGGGTCCCACAGATACGCAGTATTTT; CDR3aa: CASSLRQGPTDTQYF
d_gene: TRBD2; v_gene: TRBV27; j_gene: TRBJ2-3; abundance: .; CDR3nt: TGTGCCAGCAGTTTCTTAGCGGGGGGAACAGATACGCAGTATTTT; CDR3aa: CASSFLAGGTDTQYF
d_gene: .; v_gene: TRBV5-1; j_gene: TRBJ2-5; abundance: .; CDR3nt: TGCGCCAGCAGCTTGGCGGGAGCCCAAGAGACCCAGTACTTC; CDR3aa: CASSLAGAQETQYF
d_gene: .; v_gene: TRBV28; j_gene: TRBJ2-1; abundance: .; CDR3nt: TGTGCCAGCAGGAAAATCGGGGGGCGGGATGAGCAGTTCTTC; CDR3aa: CASRKIGGRDEQFF
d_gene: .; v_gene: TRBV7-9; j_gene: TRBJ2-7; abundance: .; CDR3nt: TGTGCCAGCAGCTCTACCTACGAGCAGTACTTC; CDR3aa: CASSSTYEQYF
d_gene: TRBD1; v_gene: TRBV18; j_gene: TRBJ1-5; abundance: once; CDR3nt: TGTGCCAGCTCCCCAGCGGGACAGGGCAATCAGCCCCAGCATTTT; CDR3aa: CASSPAGQGNQPQHF
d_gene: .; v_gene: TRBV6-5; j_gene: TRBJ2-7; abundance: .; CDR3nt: TGTGCCACCGCGGAGGGAAGAACCTACGAGCAGTACTTC; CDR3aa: CATAEGRTYEQYF
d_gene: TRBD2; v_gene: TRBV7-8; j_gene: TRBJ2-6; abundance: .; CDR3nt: TGTGCCAGCACTCTATTTGGGACTAGAGAGACTGGGGCCAACGTCCTGACTTTC; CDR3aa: CASTLFGTRETGANVLTF
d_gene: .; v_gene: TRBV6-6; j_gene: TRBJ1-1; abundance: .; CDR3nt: TGTGCCAGCAGCTTCCCGGGACAAGAAGCTTTCTTT; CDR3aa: CASSFPGQEAFF
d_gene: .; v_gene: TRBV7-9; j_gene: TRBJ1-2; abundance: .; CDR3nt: TGTGCCAGCAGCCCCCAGACAGATTATGGCTACACCTTC; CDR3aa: CASSPQTDYGYTF
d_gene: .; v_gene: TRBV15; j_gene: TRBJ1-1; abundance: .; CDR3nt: TGTGCCACCAGCAGAGACAGGGGAATGAACACTGAAGCTTTCTTT; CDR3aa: CATSRDRGMNTEAFF
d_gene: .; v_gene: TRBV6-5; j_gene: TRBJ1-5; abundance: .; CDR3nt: TGTGCCAGCAGTTATAGCAGGGTGAATCAGCCCCAGCATTTT; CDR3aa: CASSYSRVNQPQHF
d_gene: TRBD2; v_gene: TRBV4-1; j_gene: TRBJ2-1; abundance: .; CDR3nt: TGCGCCAGCAGCCCGATGTCGGGCGGGGGGGCGAATGAGCAGTTCTTC; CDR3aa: CASSPMSGGGANEQFF
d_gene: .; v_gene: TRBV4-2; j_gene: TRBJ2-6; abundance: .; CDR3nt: TGTGCCAGCAGCAAAGGGAGGACAGGCCACGTCGTGAGCTCTGGGGCCAACGTCCTGACTTTC; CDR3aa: CASSKGRTGHVVSSGANVLTF
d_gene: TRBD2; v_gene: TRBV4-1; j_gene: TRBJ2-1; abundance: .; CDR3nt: TGCGCCAGCAGCCATCCCCCTAGCGGGAGGGTAGGTGAGCAGTTCTTC; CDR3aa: CASSHPPSGRVGEQFF
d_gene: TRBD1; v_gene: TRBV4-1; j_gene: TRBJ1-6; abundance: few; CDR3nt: TGCGCCAGCAGCCAAGATCGGGCCAGGGGGCAATCACCCCTCCACTTT; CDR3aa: CASSQDRARGQSPLHF
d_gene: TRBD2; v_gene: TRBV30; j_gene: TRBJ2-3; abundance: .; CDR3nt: TGTGCCTGGAGGACTAGCGGGGGGTCCACGCAGTATTTT; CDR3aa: CAWRTSGGSTQYF
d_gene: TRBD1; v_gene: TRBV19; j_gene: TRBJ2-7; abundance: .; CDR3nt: TGTGCCAGTAGCGACAGGGCCTACGAGCAGTACTTC; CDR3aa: CASSDRAYEQYF
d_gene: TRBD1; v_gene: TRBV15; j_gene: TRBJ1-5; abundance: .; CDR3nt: TGTGCCACCAGTAGGACCGGGACAGGGTACACTCAGCCCCAGCATTTT; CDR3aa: CATSRTGTGYTQPQHF
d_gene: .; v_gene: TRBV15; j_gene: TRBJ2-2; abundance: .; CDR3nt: TGTGCCACCCGGGGAGACACCGGGGAGCTGTTTTTT; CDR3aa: CATRGDTGELFF
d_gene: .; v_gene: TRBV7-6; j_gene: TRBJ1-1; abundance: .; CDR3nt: TGTGCCAGCAGCCCCCAGGACTATTTGAACACTGAAGCTTTCTTT; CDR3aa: CASSPQDYLNTEAFF
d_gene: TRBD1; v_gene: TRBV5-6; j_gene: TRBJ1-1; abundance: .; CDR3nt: TGTGCCAGCAGCGGGCTAGGACAGGGGGCAGCGGCTTTCTTT; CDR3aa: CASSGLGQGAAAFF
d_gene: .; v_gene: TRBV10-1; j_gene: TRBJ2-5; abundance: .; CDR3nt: TGCGCCAGCAGTGATTACAGGCAAGAGACCCAGTACTTC; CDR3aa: CASSDYRQETQYF
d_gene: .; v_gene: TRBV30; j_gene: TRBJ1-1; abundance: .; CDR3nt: TGTGCCTGGAGTGTGAGCCCTGAAGCTTTCTTT; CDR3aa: CAWSVSPEAFF
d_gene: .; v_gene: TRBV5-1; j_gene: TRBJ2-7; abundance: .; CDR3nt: TGCGCCAGCAGGGTCGTGAGCTCCTACGAGCAGTACTTC; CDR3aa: CASRVVSSYEQYF
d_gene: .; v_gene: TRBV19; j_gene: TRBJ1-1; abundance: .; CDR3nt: TGTGCCAGTAGTACTATACCGAACACTGAAGCTTTCTTT; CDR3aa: CASSTIPNTEAFF
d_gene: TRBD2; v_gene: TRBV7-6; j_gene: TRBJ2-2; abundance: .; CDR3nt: TGTGCCAGCAGCTTACCTAGCGGGAGCACCGGGGAGCTGTTTTTT; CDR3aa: CASSLPSGSTGELFF
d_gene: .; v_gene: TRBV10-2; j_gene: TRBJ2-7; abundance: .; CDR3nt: TGCGCCAGCAGTGACCCATCGGGTGACGAGCAGTACTTC; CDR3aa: CASSDPSGDEQYF
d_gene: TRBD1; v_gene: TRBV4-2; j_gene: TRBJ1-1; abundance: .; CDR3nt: TGTGCCAGCAGCCAAGTGGACAGGGAGAACACTGAAGCTTTCTTT; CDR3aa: CASSQVDRENTEAFF
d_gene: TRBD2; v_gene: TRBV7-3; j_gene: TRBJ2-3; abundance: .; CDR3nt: TGTGCCAGCAGCCCGAGCGGGGGGAGCACAGATACGCAGTATTTT; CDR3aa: CASSPSGGSTDTQYF
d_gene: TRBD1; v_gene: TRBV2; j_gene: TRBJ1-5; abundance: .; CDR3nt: TGTGCCAGCAGCCCACAGGGGGCGGGTCAGCCCCAGCATTTT; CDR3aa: CASSPQGAGQPQHF
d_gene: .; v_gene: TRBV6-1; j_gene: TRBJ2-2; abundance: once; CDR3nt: TGTGCCAGCAGTGAAAGGCAGGGTTACACCGGGGAGCTGTTTTTT; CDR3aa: CASSERQGYTGELFF
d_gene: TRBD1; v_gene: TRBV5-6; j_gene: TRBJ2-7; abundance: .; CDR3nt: TGTGCCAGCGGGACAGGCTCCTACGAGCAGTACTTC; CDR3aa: CASGTGSYEQYF
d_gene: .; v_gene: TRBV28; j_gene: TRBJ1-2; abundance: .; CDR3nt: TGTGCCAGCAGTTTAGTGGCTGGGTCAGGGCGCCCGTATGGCTACACCTTC; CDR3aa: CASSLVAGSGRPYGYTF
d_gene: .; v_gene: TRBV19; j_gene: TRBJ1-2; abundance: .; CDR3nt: TGTGCCAGTAGTATAGATTTCACAGAAGTCTATGGCTACACCTTC; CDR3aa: CASSIDFTEVYGYTF
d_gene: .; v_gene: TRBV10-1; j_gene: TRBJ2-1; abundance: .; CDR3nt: TGCGCCAGCAGCCGGGGTAATGAGCAGTTCTTC; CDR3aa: CASSRGNEQFF
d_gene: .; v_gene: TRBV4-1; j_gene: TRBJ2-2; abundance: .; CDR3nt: TGCGCCAGCAGCCAAGATCGGACTTTCACCGGGGAGCTGTTTTTT; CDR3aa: CASSQDRTFTGELFF
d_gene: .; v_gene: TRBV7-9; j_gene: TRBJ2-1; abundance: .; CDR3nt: TGTGCCAGCAGCCTGCCTATCGACTACAATGAGCAGTTCTTC; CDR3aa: CASSLPIDYNEQFF
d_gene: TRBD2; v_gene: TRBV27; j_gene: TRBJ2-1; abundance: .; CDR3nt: TGTGCCAGCAGTTTACTAGCGGGAGGGGATGAGCAGTTCTTC; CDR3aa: CASSLLAGGDEQFF
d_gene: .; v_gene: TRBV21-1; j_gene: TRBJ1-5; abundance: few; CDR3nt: TGTGCCAGCAGCACCAGGGGGGCTGAGTGCAATCAGCCCCAGCATTTT; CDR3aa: CASSTRGAECNQPQHF
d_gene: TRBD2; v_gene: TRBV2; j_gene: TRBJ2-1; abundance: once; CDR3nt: TGTGCCAGCAGTGGACTAGCGGGGGGGATTGAGCAGTTCTTC; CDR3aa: CASSGLAGGIEQFF
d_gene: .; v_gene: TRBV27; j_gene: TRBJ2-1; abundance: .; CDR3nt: TGTGCCAGCAGTTCACCCGCCCGTGACAGGCCCTACAATGAGCAGTTCTTC; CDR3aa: CASSSPARDRPYNEQFF
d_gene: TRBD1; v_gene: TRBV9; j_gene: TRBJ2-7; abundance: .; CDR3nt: TGTGCCAGCAGCCCCCAGGGGGACGCCTACGAGCAGTACTTC; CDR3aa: CASSPQGDAYEQYF
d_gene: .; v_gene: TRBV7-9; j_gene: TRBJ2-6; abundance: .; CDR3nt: TGTGCCAGCAGCTTAGGCAGGGTACTCGGGGCCAACGTCCTGACTTTC; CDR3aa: CASSLGRVLGANVLTF
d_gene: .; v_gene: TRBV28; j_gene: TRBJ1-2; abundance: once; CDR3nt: TGTGCCAGCTCCCGGCAGGGCGGAGTAGGTAACTATGGCTACACCTTC; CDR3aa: CASSRQGGVGNYGYTF
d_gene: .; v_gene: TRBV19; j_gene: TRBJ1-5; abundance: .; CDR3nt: TGTGCCAGTAGTATTGAGCAGGGTTTAAGCAATCAGCCCCAGCATTTT; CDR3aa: CASSIEQGLSNQPQHF
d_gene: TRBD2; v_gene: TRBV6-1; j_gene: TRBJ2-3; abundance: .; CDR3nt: TGTGCCAGCAGGGAAAGACTAGCGGGGTTCCCCATCCCGCAGTATTTT; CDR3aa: CASRERLAGFPIPQYF
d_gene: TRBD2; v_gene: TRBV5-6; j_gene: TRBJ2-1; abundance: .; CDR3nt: TGTGCCAGCAGCCTAGATAGACTAGCGGGGTACAATGAGCAGTTCTTC; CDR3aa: CASSLDRLAGYNEQFF
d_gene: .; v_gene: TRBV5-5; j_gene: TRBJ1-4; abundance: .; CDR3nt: TGTGCCAGCAGCTTGGGGACGGGGAGCGCTAATGAAAAACTGTTTTTT; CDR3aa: CASSLGTGSANEKLFF
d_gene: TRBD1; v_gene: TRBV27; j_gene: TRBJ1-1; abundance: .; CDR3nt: TGTGCCAGCAGTTTAGCAGACAGGGGTACTGAAGCTTTCTTT; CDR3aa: CASSLADRGTEAFF